This T cell receptor beta chain was recorded in a study of cytomegalovirus exposure and HLA in healthy donors. Findings of the study overall: Likely technical artifact: a cluster of highly shared sequence variants. V- and J-gene trimming in TCR beta was tied to a missense DCLRE1C variant by an analysis performed later.

V dropped 2 bases and J dropped 4; count of bases not matched to a gene: 4. Germline CDR1 is LGHNA and CDR2 is YNFKEQ. The CDR3 totals 16 residues. PCR used 60 Vbeta primers and 13 Jbeta primers. Sequenced by immunoSEQ multiplex PCR; TCRdb stores in-frame clones only, minus some. This table holds approximately 70,000 clones, about 67% found once. To note about this clone: Antigen specificity is unknown.

Healthy bone marrow donors made up the donor group. The chain carries TRBV4-2 and TRBJ1-3, with 11 bases identical to TRBD1. The clonotype comes from a human donor in good health. Sample: PBMCs. The CDR3 bases are TGTGCCAGCAGCCAATTCGGGGACAGGGGGGGAAACACCATATATTTT. Translation gives CASSQFGDRGGNTIYF.